The clone carrying this T cell receptor (beta chain) has more than one count but fewer than ten. The antigen is undetermined. The data stem from a study of T-cell memory formation after mild COVID-19. Study in general: Largely donor-specific TCR clusters were found.

UMIs and sample barcodes were carried by the TCR alpha and TCR beta cDNA libraries that 5'RACE produced using constant-segment primers. TCRdb re-called the 5' RACE reads with MiXCR, one entry per CDR3 protein. Here the sample spans roughly 300,000 distinct CDR3 sequences, over 7% being singletons. Study-wide findings and caveats: Memory cells collected pre-infection included some clones that later responded, suggesting cross-reactive memory joined. The main location of contracting CD4+ clones was CM and EM, and that of contracting CD8+ clones was EMRA.

CDR1 is SQVTM and CDR2 is ANQGSEA in the germline V gene. This CDR3 has 13 residues. V dropped 5 bases and J dropped 4 bases, with 12 bases sitting between them. J is TRBJ2-1 and V is TRBV29-1, with unresolved D. The sample comprised PBMCs or a T cell subset sorted from them (not recorded which). The clonotype was recovered from a man in his late teens or twenties who had mild COVID-19 (a few samples of this study predate the infection). Cell type and time point are not known. CDR3 sequence: CSVNEDLYNEQFF. The CDR3 DNA is TGCAGCGTTAATGAAGACCTATACAATGAGCAGTTCTTC.